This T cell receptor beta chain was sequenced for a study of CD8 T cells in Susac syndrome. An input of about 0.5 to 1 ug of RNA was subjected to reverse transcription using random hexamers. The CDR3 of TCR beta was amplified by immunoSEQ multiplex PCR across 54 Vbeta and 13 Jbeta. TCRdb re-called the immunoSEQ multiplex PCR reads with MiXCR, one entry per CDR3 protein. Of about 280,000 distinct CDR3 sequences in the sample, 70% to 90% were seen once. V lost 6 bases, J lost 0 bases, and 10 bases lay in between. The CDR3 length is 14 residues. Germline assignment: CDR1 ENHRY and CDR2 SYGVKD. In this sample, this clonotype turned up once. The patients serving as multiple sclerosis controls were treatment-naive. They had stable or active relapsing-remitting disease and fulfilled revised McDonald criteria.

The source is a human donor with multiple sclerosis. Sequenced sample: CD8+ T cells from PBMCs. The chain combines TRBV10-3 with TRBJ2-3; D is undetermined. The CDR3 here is CAISISRSTDTQYF. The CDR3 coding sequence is TGTGCCATCAGCATCTCCCGGAGCACAGATACGCAGTATTTT.